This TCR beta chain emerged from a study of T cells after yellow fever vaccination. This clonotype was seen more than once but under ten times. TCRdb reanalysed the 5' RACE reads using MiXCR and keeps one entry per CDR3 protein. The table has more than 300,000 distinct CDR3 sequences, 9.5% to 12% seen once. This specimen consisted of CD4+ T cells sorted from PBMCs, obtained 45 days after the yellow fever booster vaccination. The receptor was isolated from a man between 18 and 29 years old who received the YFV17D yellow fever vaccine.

The chain's CDR3 is CASGPAGGIYNEQFF. The CDR3 region has the DNA TGCGCCAGCGGGCCTGCGGGGGGTATATACAATGAGCAGTTCTTC. The rearrangement links TRBV5-1 to TRBJ2-1, with TRBD2 identical over 8 bases. This CDR3 has 15 residues. V lost 7 bases and J lost 4; bases outside the gene matches: 10. Germline lookup yields CDR1 SGHRS and CDR2 YFSETQ.